The clone carrying this T cell receptor (beta chain) appeared many times. Its antigen remains unidentified. This sample is part of a study of T cells in Graves' hyperthyroidism and ophthalmopathy. General study points: Blood also contained most expanded thyroid clonotypes above 0.001. With a median lead of about six months before onset, the model predicted ophthalmopathy.

Each diagnosis drew on symptoms, thyroxine, TRAb, thyroid ultrasound and orbital computed tomography findings. Cells are PBMCs isolated from roughly 9.3 ml of fresh blood. The TCR beta CDR3 regions underwent amplification using RNA transcripts as the source. HTBI primers were the set used in a first-round RT-PCR of the TCR CDR3. A single record per CDR3 protein comes from TCRdb applying MiXCR to the multiplex PCR reads. The sample has over 700,000 distinct CDR3 sequences, about two fifths seen once. CDR3 length: 12 residues. Per the germline V gene, CDR1 is SEHNR and CDR2 is FQNEAQ (reference sequence). V was clipped by 4 bases and J by 7 bases, with 11 bases between them.

J is TRBJ2-7 and V is TRBV7-9; D perhaps matches TRBD2 (7 bases). The sample comprised blood. The TCR originated in a man aged 18 to 30 with Graves' hyperthyroidism. CDR3 in amino acids: CASSYGGPEQYF. Here the CDR3 DNA reads TGTGCCAGCAGCTACGGGGGGCCGGAGCAGTACTTC.